These 21 T cell receptor beta chains originate from one sample sequenced in a study of cytomegalovirus exposure and HLA in healthy donors. 60 Vbeta and 13 Jbeta primers were used in PCR. The table came from immunoSEQ multiplex PCR; TCRdb's copy has only in-frame clones and leaves some out. The sample lists more than 95,000 clones, about 78% occurring once. Source material: PBMCs. All receptors derive from a man younger than 45 in good health and CMV-seronegative.

A few counts support this clone. This rearrangement joins TRBV5-4 to TRBJ2-1; possibly TRBD1 for D (6 bases). The CDR3 is 13 residues long. The germline CDR1 and CDR2 sequences are SGHNT and YYREEE (reference sequence). Trimming removed 3 bases from V and 4 bases from J, with 8 bases in between. The CDR3 coding sequence is TGTGCCAGCAGCTCGGGACAATACAATGAGCAGTTCTTC. Protein: CASSSGQYNEQFF.

The V gene is TRBV15, the J gene TRBJ1-6; TRBD1 agrees at 7 bases. The germline V gene encodes CDR1 LNHNV and CDR2 YYDKDF (reference sequence). The CDR3 consists of 15 residues. V was pared by 7 bases and J by 7 bases, with 10 bases of the junction left unmatched. CDR3 protein: CATNNLGQRNSPLHF. The CDR3 nucleotides are TGTGCCACCAACAACCTGGGACAGAGGAATTCACCCCTCCACTTT.

The chain carries TRBV7-9 and TRBJ2-4, with D possibly matching TRBD1 (5 bases). Germline CDR1 reads SEHNR; CDR2 reads FQNEAQ (reference sequence). The CDR3 consists of 19 residues. Trimming removed 1 base at V and 0 bases at J, with 19 bases between. In nucleotides, the CDR3 is TGTGCCAGCAGCTTAGGCTTTCTTGCAGGGCCCATAGCCAAAAACATTCAGTACTTC. Protein: CASSLGFLAGPIAKNIQYF.

The chain carries TRBV6-1 and TRBJ2-7; D may be TRBD1 (6 bases). The CDR3 has 14 amino acids. Trimming stripped 0 bases from V and 3 bases from J, with 9 bases between. Germline V lookup: CDR1 MNHNS, CDR2 SASEGT. The CDR3 sequence: CASSEAGRGYEQYF. The CDR3 bases are TGTGCCAGCAGTGAAGCCGGCAGGGGCTACGAGCAGTACTTC.

The V gene is TRBV19, the J gene TRBJ1-2, with D maybe TRBD1 (6 bases). The CDR3 is 13 residues long. Trimming pared 6 bases from V and 4 bases from J, leaving 12 bases between. Germline V gene data show CDR1 as LNHDA and CDR2 as SQIVND (reference sequence). Here the CDR3 DNA reads TGTGCCAGTAGGGCGGGGGCGTCCTATGGCTACACCTTC. It translates to CASRAGASYGYTF.

The rearrangement links TRBV10-3 to TRBJ1-1; 7 bases line up with TRBD1. The CDR3 has 14 amino acids. V lost 3 bases, J lost 8 bases, and 9 bases stayed unmatched. CDR1 is ENHRY and CDR2 is SYGVKD in the germline V gene. This CDR3 is CAISESAGTEEAFF. The CDR3 region has the DNA TGTGCCATCAGTGAATCGGCCGGGACAGAAGAAGCTTTCTTT.

The gene calls are TRBV29-1 and TRBJ2-7; D unclear. Germline CDR1 and CDR2: SQVTM and ANQGSEA. Trimming removed 7 bases at V and 0 bases at J, with 10 bases between. This CDR3 is 12 amino acids long. CDR3 sequence (DNA): TGCAGCGGATCAGCGAACTCCTACGAGCAGTACTTC. Translation: CSGSANSYEQYF.

This chain links TRBV6-5 with TRBJ1-1; tentative D call: TRBD1 (5 bases). Germline V gene lookup returns CDR1 MNHEY and CDR2 SVGAGI. The CDR3 contains 15 residues. With 4 bases removed from V and 9 bases from J, the gap between germline ends came to 21 bases. The CDR3 spells CASSSPTSGSRKAFF. The DNA of the CDR3 is TGTGCCAGCAGTTCACCTACGTCAGGGTCGAGAAAAGCTTTCTTT.

Worth noting for this clone: This specimen includes other DNA sequences encoding the same CDR3. The chain joins TRBV18 to TRBJ2-1; TRBD2 matches 7 bases. The CDR3 consists of 14 residues. V gave up 0 bases and J gave up 6 bases; unmatched junction bases: 2. The V gene's germline CDR1 is KGHSH and CDR2 LQKENI. The CDR3 DNA is TGTGCCAGCTCACCACCGACTAGCCGCAATGAGCAGTTCTTC. Translation gives CASSPPTSRNEQFF.

This clone has just one count. The V and J genes are TRBV6-5 and TRBJ2-3; TRBD2 is a possible D gene (6 bases). CDR1 is MNHEY, CDR2 SVGAGI, per germline. Deletions cut 4 bases from V and 2 bases from J, with 16 bases between. This CDR3 has 16 residues. The CDR3 nucleotides read TGTGCCAGCAGTTCCCAGACTAGAGGATACACAGATACGCAGTATTTT. Residues: CASSSQTRGYTDTQYF.

This clone has a single count. The genes are TRBV6-4 and TRBJ1-5, with D maybe TRBD1 (5 bases). CDR1 and CDR2 (germline): MRHNA, SNTAGT. Trimming left V 4 bases short and J 4 bases short, with 14 bases between. CDR3 length: 15 amino acids. DNA for the CDR3: TGTGCCAGCAGTGTGCCCCGACAGCAAAATCAGCCCCAGCATTTT. Its protein is CASSVPRQQNQPQHF.

The rearrangement links TRBV5-1 to TRBJ1-2; TRBD1 is a possible D gene (5 bases). V lost 0 bases, J lost 8 bases, and 17 bases lay in between. Per the germline V gene, CDR1 is SGHRS and CDR2 is YFSETQ. The CDR3 sequence is 15 residues long. CDR3 in amino acids: CASSLEQGSIGGYTF. For the CDR3, the DNA is TGCGCCAGCAGCTTGGAGCAGGGTTCCATAGGAGGCTACACCTTC.

The V and J genes are TRBV19 and TRBJ2-1; D is undetermined. Germline CDR1 and CDR2: LNHDA and SQIVND (reference sequence). The CDR3 sequence is 11 residues long. Trimming pared 5 bases from V and 8 bases from J, leaving 7 bases between. DNA of the CDR3: TGTGCCAGTAGTGGCGGCTATGAGCAGTTCTTC. As protein: CASSGGYEQFF.

CDR3 sequence (DNA): TGTGCCAGCAGCCGCATCAGGGCGTCCAATTCACCCCTCCACTTT. Translation gives CASSRIRASNSPLHF. The chain carries TRBV7-2 and TRBJ1-6, with a tentative D call TRBD1 (5 bases). CDR1 is SGHTA and CDR2 is FQGNSA in the germline V gene. V lost 5 bases and J 7 bases, leaving 15 bases between the germline ends. The CDR3 runs to 15 residues.

The genes are TRBV4-3 and TRBJ2-5; 7 nucleotides agree with TRBD1. After removal of 0 bases from V and 1 base from J, the junction contained 5 bases not matched to a gene. The CDR3 has 16 residues. The germline V gene encodes CDR1 LGHNA and CDR2 YSLEER. The DNA of the CDR3 is TGCGCCAGCAGCCAAGAGGGGCCAGGGGGCCAAGAGACCCAGTACTTC. Its translation is CASSQEGPGGQETQYF.

The rearrangement uses TRBV9 and TRBJ2-3, with a tentative D call TRBD1 (5 bases). The V end was cut by 4 bases, the J end by 1 base, with 16 bases between. The germline gives CDR1 SGDLS, CDR2 YYNGEE. The CDR3 length is 16 residues. The CDR3 sequence: CASSLRGQRGTDTQYF. CDR3 DNA: TGTGCCAGCAGCCTAAGGGGTCAGCGCGGCACAGATACGCAGTATTTT.

The gene calls are TRBV7-2 and TRBJ1-1; D not certain. Germline V gene lookup returns CDR1 SGHTA and CDR2 FQGNSA. This CDR3 comprises 12 residues. Trimming pared 3 bases from V and 12 bases from J, leaving 14 bases between. Written as DNA, the CDR3 is TGTGCCAGCAGCTTTCTATCGGGAGAAACTTTCTTT. Protein sequence: CASSFLSGETFF.

This chain joins TRBV18 and TRBJ1-5, with D hard to call. The CDR3 sequence is 13 residues long. Trimming removed 3 bases from V and 4 bases from J, with 7 bases in between. Germline V gene sequence: CDR1 KGHSH, CDR2 LQKENI. Here the CDR3 reads CASSPDINQPQHF. The CDR3 coding sequence is TGTGCCAGCTCACCCGACATAAATCAGCCCCAGCATTTT.

This clone was observed a single time. This chain joins TRBV19 and TRBJ1-4; the D is unclear. The V gene's germline CDR1 is LNHDA and CDR2 SQIVND (reference sequence). Trimming removed 3 bases from V and 0 bases from J, with 5 bases in between. The CDR3 covers 14 residues. CDR3 DNA sequence: TGTGCCAGTAGTATGCAGGCAACTAATGAAAAACTGTTTTTT. Translating gives CASSMQATNEKLFF.

This rearrangement joins TRBV6-6 to TRBJ2-2; 8 positions match TRBD1. V lost 7 bases, J lost 8 bases, and 9 bases stayed unmatched. CDR1 and CDR2 from the germline V gene are MNHNY and SVGAGI (reference sequence). This CDR3 is built from 14 residues. DNA of the CDR3: TGTGCCAGCACCGGACAGGGAAGCCCGGGGGAGCTGTTTTTT. As protein: CASTGQGSPGELFF.

The genes are TRBV9 and TRBJ2-5, with 9 bases that match TRBD2. Germline V gene lookup returns CDR1 SGDLS and CDR2 YYNGEE. The CDR3 loop spans 13 amino acids. The V segment lost 5 bases and the J segment 5 bases; nucleotides outside the gene matches: 4. The CDR3 region has the DNA TGTGCCAGCAGGCCTAGCGGGACTGAGACCCAGTACTTC. Its protein product is CASRPSGTETQYF.